A selection of T cell receptor beta chains follows, all from one sample in a study of shared clonotypes between healthy human individuals. Libraries were prepared by immunoSEQ multiplex PCR; TCRdb keeps only in-frame clonotypes and omits some of them. The sample has about 380,000 clones, around 96% seen once. The sequencing input was memory CD8+ T cells sorted from blood. Source of these receptors: a man younger than 40 in good health. Each CDR3 is given with its conserved first and last residue. A D gene is named only where the DNA matches it firmly. Only some rows state a clone size, as once, few, many or a class for expanded clones.

.	TRBV28	TRBJ2-1	TRBD2	TGTGCCAGCAGTTCTAGCGGGAGGGCCTACAATGAGCAGTTCTTC	CASSSSGRAYNEQFF
.	TRBV5-1	TRBJ2-1	TRBD2	TGCGCCAGCAGCCCGGTAGCGGGGAGCTCCTACAATGAGCAGTTCTTC	CASSPVAGSSYNEQFF
.	TRBV4-1	TRBJ2-3	TRBD2	TGCGCCAGCAGCCAAACGGGACTAGCGGGCACAGATACGCAGTATTTT	CASSQTGLAGTDTQYF
.	TRBV10-2	TRBJ2-2	.	TGCGCCAGCAGTGAGTCGAAAGGGGGGACCGGGGAGCTGTTTTTT	CASSESKGGTGELFF
.	TRBV6-6	TRBJ1-1	.	TGTGCCAGCATTGGGGTGGTGGAAGCTTTCTTT	CASIGVVEAFF
.	TRBV5-4	TRBJ1-1	.	TGTGCCAGCAGCTCCGGCGGACAGATGAACACTGAAGCTTTCTTT	CASSSGGQMNTEAFF
.	TRBV9	TRBJ1-5	TRBD1	TGTGCCAGCAGCCTAGGACAGGGCAATCAGCCCCAGCATTTT	CASSLGQGNQPQHF
.	TRBV27	TRBJ1-5	TRBD1	TGTGCCAGCAGTTTATTGGGGACAGGGACTCATCAGCCCCAGCATTTT	CASSLLGTGTHQPQHF
.	TRBV6-5	TRBJ1-3	.	TGTGCCAGCAGCCGATCCCTAGGCTCTGGAAACACCATATATTTT	CASSRSLGSGNTIYF
.	TRBV5-1	TRBJ1-1	.	TGCGCCAGCAGCACCGACGGAATTAACACTGAAGCTTTCTTT	CASSTDGINTEAFF
.	TRBV6-1	TRBJ2-7	.	TGTGCCAGCAGCGAAACGTGGTCCGAGCAGTACTTC	CASSETWSEQYF
.	TRBV28	TRBJ2-7	TRBD1	TGTGCCAGCAGTTTAGTTGGGACAGGGGGCTACGAGCAGTACTTC	CASSLVGTGGYEQYF
.	TRBV5-1	TRBJ2-1	TRBD2	TGCGCCAGCAGATCTCCGTCTCTCACTAGCGGGAGCGTGAATGAGCAGTTCTTC	CASRSPSLTSGSVNEQFF
.	TRBV11-2	TRBJ2-1	.	TGTGCCAGCACCCAAAGGGCTATCGGTGAGCAGTTCTTC	CASTQRAIGEQFF
.	TRBV27	TRBJ2-4	.	TGTGCCAGCAGCTCCCGGGCCCGGGGCGACAGAAAAACAGCTCAGTACTTC	CASSSRARGDRKTAQYF
once	TRBV6-1	TRBJ2-7	.	TGTGCCAGCAGCACGCTACAGGGTTACGAGCAGTACTTC	CASSTLQGYEQYF
.	TRBV7-9	TRBJ2-4	TRBD2	TGTGCCAGCAGCCCGTTAGCGGGTACCCTCAAAAACATTCAGTACTTC	CASSPLAGTLKNIQYF
.	TRBV5-8	TRBJ2-1	.	TGTGCCAGCAGGATACAAAACAATGAGCAGTTCTTC	CASRIQNNEQFF